The table lists the clone carrying this T cell receptor (beta chain) with a count of one. TCRdb's table, derived via immunoSEQ multiplex PCR, lists solely in-frame clones and lacks some. The data hold roughly 80,000 clones, with 88% observed a single time. CDR1 and CDR2 from the germline V gene are SGHRS and YFSETQ. The V and J ends lost 4 bases and 4 bases, in that order; junction bases with no gene match: 10. The CDR3 consists of 15 residues. This sample was taken from a study of blood T cell repertoires in COVID-19. Study-level background: PBMCs, B-cell-depleted T cells, or T cells provided the cDNA or gDNA that made up the material.

This sequence originates from a human donor in a cohort sampled during active COVID-19. Sequences were obtained from peripheral blood. The V and J genes are TRBV5-1 and TRBJ2-7, with 8 positions matching TRBD1. The CDR3 DNA is TGCGCCAGCAGCGCGACAGGGGCTGGCCAATACGAGCAGTACTTC. Its protein is CASSATGAGQYEQYF.